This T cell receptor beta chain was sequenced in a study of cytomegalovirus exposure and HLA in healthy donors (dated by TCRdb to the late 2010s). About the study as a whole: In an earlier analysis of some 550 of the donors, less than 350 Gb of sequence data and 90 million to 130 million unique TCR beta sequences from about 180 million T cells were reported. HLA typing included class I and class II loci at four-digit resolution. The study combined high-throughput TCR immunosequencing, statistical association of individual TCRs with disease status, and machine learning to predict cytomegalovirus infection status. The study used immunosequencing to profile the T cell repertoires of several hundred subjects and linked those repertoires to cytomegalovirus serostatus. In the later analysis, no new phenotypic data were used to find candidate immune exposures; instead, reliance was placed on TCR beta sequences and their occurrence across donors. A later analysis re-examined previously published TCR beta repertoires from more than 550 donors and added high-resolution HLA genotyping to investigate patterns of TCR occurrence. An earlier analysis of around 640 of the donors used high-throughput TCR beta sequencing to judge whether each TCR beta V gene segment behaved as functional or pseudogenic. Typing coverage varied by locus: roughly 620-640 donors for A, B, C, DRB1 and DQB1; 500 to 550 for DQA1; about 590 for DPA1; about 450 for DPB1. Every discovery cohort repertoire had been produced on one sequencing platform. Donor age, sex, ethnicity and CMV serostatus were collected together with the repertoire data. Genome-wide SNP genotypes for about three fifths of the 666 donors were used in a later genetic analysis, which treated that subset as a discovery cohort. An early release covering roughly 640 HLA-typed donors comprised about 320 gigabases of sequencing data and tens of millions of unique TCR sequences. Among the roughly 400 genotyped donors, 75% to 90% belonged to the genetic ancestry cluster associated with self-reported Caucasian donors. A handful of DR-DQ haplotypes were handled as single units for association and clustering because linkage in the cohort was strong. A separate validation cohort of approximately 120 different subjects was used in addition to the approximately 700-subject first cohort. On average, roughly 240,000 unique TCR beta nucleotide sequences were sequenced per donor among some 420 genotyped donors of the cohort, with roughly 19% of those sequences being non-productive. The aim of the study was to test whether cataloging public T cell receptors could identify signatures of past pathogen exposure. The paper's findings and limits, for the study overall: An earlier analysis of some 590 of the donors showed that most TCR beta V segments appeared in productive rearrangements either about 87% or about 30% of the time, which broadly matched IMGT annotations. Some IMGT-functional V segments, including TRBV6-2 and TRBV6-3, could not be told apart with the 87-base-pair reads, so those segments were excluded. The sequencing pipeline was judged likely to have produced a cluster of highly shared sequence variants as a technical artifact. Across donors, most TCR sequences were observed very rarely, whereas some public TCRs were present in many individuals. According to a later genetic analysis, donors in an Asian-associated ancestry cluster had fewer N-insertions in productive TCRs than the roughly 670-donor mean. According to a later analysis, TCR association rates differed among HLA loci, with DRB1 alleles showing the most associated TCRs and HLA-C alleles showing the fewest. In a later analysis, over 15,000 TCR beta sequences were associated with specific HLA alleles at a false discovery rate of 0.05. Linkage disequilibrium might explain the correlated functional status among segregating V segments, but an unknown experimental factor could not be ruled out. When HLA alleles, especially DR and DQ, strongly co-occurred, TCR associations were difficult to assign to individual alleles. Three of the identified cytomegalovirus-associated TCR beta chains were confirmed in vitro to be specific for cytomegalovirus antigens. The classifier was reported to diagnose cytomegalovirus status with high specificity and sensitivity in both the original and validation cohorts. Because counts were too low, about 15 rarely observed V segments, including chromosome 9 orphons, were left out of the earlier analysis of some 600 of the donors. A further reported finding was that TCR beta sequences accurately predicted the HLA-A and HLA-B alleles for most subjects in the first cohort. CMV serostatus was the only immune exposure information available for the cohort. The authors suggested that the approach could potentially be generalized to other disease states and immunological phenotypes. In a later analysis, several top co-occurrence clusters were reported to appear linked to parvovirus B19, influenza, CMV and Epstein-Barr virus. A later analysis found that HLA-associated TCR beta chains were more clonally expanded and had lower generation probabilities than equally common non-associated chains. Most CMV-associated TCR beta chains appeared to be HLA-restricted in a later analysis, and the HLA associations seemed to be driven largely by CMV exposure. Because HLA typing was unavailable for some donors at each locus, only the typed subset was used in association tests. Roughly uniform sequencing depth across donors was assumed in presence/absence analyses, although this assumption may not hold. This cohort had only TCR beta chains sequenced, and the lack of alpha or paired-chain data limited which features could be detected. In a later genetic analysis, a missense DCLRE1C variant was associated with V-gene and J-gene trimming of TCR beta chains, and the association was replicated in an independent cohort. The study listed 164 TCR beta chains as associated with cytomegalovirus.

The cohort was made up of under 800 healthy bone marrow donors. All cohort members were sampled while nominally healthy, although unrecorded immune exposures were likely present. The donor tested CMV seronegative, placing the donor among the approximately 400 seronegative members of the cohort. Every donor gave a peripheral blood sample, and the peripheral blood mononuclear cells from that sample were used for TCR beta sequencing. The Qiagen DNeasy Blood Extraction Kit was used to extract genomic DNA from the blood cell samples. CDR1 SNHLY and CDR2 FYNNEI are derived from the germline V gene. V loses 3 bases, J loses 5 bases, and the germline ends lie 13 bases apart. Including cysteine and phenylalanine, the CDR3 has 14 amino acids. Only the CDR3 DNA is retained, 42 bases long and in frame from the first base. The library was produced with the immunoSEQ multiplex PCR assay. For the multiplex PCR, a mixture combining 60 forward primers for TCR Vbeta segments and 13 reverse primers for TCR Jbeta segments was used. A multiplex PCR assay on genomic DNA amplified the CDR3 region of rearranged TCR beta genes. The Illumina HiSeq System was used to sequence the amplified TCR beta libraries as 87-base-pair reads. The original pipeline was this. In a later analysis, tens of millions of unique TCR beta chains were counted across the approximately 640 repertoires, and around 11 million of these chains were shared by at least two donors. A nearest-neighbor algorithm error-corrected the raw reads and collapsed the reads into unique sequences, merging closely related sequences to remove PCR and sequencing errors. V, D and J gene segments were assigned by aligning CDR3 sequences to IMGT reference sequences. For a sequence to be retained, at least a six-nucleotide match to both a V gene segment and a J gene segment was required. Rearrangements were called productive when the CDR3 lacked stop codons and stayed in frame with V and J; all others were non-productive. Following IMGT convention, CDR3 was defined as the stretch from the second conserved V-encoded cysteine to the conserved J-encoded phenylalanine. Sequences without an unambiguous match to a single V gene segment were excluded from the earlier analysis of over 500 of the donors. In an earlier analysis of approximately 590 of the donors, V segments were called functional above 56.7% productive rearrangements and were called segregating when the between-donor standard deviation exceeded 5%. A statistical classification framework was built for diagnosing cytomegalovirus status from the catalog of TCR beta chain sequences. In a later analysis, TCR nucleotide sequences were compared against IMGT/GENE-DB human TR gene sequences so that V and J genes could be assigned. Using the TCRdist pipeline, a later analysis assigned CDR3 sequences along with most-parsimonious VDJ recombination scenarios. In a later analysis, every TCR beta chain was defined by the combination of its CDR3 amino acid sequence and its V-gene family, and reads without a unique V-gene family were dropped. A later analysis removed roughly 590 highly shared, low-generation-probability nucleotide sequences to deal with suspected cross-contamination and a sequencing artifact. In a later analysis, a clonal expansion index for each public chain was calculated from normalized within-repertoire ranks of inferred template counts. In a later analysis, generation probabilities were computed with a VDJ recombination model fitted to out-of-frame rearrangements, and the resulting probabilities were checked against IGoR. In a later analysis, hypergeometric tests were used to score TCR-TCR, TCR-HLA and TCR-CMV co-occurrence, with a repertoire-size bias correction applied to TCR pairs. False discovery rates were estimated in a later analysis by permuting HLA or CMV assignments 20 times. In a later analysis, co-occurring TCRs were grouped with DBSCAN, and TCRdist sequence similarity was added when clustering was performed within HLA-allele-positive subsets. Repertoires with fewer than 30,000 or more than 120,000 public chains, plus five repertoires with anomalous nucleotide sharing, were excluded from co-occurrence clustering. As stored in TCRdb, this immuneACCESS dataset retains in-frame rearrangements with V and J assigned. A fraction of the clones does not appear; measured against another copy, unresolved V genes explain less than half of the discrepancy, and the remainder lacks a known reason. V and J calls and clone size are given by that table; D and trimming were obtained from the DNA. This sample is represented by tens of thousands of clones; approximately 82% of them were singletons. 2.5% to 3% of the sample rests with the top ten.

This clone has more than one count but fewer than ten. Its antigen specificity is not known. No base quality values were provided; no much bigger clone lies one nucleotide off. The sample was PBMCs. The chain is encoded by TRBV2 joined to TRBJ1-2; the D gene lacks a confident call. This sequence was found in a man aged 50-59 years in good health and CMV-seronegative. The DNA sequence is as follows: TGTGCCAGCAGTGATTGGGGAGTAGGGTATGGCTACACCTTC. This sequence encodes CASSDWGVGYGYTF.